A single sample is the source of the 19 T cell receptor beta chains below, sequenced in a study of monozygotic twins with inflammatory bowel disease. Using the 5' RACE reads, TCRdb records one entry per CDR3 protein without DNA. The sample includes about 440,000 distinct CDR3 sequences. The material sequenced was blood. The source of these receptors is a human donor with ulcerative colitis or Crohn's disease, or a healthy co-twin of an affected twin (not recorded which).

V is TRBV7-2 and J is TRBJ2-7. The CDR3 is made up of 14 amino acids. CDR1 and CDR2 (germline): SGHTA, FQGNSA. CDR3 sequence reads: CASSTTTLSYEQYF.

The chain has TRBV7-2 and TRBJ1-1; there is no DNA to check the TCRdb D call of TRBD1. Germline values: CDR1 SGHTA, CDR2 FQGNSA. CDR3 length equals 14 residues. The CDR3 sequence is CASSWGQSNTEAFF.

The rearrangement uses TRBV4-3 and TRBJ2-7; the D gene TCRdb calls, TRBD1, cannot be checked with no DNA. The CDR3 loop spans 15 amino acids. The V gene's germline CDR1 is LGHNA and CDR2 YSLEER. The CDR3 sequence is CASSQDRGPGYEQYF.

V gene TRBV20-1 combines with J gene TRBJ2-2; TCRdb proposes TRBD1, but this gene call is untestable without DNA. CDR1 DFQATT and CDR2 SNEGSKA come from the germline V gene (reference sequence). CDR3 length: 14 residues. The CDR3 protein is CSASGTLRTGELFF.

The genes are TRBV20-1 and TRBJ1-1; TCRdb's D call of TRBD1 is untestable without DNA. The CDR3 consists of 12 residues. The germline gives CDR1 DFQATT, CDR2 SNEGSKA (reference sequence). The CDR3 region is CSVATGDFEAFF.

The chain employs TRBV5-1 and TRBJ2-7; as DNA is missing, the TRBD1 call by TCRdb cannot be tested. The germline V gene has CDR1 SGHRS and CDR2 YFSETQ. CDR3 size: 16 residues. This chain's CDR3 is CASSRGAQGYSYEQYF.

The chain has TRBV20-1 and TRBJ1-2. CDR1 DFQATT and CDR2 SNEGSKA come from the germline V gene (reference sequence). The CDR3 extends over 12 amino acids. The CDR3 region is CSAKTENYGYTF.

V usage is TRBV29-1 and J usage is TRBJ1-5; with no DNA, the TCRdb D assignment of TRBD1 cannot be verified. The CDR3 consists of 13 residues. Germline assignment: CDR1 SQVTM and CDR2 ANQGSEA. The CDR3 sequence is CSVAGDGNQPQHF.

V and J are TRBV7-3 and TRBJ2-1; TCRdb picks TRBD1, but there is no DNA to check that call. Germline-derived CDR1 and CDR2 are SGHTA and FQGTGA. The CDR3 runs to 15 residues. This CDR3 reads CASSSSRDGYNEQFF.

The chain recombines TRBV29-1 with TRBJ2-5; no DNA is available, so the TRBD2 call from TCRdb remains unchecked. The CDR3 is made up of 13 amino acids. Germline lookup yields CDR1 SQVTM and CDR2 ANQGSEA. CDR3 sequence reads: CSVSGLAGSTQYF.

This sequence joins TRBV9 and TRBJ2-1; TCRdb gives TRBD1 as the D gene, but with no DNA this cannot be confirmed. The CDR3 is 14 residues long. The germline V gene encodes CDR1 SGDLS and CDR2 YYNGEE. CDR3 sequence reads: CASSAGTGRNEQFF.

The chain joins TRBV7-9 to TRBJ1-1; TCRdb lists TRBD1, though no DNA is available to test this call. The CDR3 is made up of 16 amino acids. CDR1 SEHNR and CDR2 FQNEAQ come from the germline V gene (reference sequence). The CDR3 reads CASSSDRTPTDTEAFF.

The CDR3 sequence: CASSLVLASDTQYF. This chain connects TRBV7-2 to TRBJ2-3. Germline CDR1 is SGHTA and CDR2 is FQGNSA. This CDR3 contains 14 residues.

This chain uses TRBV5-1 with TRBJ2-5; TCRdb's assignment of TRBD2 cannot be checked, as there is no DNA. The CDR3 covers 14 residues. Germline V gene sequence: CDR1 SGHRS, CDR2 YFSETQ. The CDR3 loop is CASSFTGGGKTQYF.

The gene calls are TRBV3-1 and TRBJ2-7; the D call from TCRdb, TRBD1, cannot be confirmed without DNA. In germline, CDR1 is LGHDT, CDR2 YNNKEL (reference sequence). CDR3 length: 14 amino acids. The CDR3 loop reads CASSQSQGFYEQYF.

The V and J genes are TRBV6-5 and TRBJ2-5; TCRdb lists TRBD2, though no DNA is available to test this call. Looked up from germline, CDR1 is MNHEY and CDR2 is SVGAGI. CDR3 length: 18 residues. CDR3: CASSYEIDSGRAAETQYF.

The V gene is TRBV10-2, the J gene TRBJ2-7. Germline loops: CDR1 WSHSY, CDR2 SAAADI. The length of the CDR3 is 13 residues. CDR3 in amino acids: CASSEHRVYEQYF.

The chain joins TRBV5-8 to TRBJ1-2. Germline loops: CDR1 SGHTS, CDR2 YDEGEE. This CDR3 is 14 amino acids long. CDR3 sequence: CASSLEVDSYGYTF.

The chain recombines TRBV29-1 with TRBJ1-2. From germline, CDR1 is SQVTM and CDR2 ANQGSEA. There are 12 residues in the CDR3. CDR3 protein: CSVDTERDGYTF. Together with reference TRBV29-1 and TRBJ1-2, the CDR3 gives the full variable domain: SAVISQKPSRDICQRGTSLTIQCQVDSQVTMMFWYRQQPGQSLTLIATANQGSEATYESGFVIDKFPISRPNLTFSTLTVSNMSPEDSSIYLCSVDTERDGYTFGSGTRLTVV.